The source of this T cell receptor (beta chain) is a study of cytomegalovirus exposure and HLA in healthy donors. The assay was immunoSEQ multiplex PCR, and TCRdb's table has in-frame clones only and misses some. The sample consists of over 50,000 clones, roughly 92% of them appearing once. The germline V gene encodes CDR1 MGHRA and CDR2 YSYEKL. This CDR3 is built from 15 residues. Between the trimmed V and J ends, which lost 1 base and 3 bases, there was a span of 13 bases. Study-level findings and limits: Cytomegalovirus association was assigned to about 150 TCR beta chains. The CMV antigen specificity of three CMV-associated chains was confirmed through in vitro analysis.

As to this clone: Antigen specificity is unknown.

This TCR came from a man in his late teens or twenties in good health and CMV-seropositive. This rearrangement joins TRBV4-1 to TRBJ2-7; D ambiguous. Sequences were obtained from PBMCs. This CDR3 is CASSQAALNGYEQYF. CDR3 in DNA: TGCGCCAGCAGCCAAGCAGCGCTAAACGGCTACGAGCAGTACTTC.